Here is one T cell receptor (beta chain) with its context. Its antigen is currently unknown. Template switching added a universal primer binding site, and final cDNA carried unique molecular identifiers. TCRdb re-analysed the 5' RACE reads in MiXCR, keeping a single row per CDR3 protein. The sample consists of under 300,000 distinct CDR3 sequences, over 13% of them appearing once. The donors were all healthy and Caucasian. These data originate in a study of identical twins. Study results and caveats: Compared with unrelated sharing, twin-shared out-of-frame alpha sequences had more low-probability sequences. Analyses of zero insertions could, in part, be confounded by invariant MAIT and iNKT cells.

V lost 5 bases to trimming and J lost 3 bases; unmatched junction nucleotides: 7. This CDR3 is built from 14 residues. Germline V gene sequence: CDR1 MNHNS, CDR2 SASEGT. The sequence was collected from a young woman in good health. Sequencing was carried out using memory (CD45RO+) T cells sorted from blood. The chain uses TRBV6-1 and TRBJ2-7; 7 bases are shared with TRBD1. The CDR3 is CASSIDRAGYEQYF. The CDR3 nucleotides read TGTGCCAGCAGTATAGACAGGGCGGGCTACGAGCAGTACTTC.